These 9 T cell receptor beta chains originate from one sample sequenced in a study of blood T cell repertoires in COVID-19. Data came from immunoSEQ multiplex PCR; TCRdb stores just in-frame clones and leaves some out. The top ten clones hold 5.5% to 7.5% of a sample with approximately 190,000 clones, around 83% of them seen once. Material: peripheral blood. The receptor source for this set is a woman aged 40 to 50 with acute or convalescent COVID-19.

The chain uses TRBV27 and TRBJ2-1; D gene uncertain. Germline V gene lookup returns CDR1 MNHEY and CDR2 SMNVEV (reference sequence). This CDR3 is built from 14 residues. The V end lost 2 bases, the J end lost 6 bases, and 11 bases lay between the germline ends. DNA for the CDR3: TGTGCCAGCAGTTTAATTAACAGAGCCAATGAGCAGTTCTTC. It translates to CASSLINRANEQFF.

V and J are TRBV10-3 and TRBJ2-7, with D maybe TRBD2 (5 bases). The CDR3 loop spans 12 amino acids. Trimming removed 11 bases from V and 3 bases from J, with 14 bases in between. Germline CDR1 is ENHRY and CDR2 is SYGVKD. The chain's CDR3 is CAAGGKYYEQYF. In DNA, the CDR3 is TGTGCCGCGGGCGGCAAGTACTACGAGCAGTACTTC.

The J gene is TRBJ2-1, the V gene TRBV3-1 (or the pseudogene TRBV3-2); TRBD2 matches at 9 bases. CDR3 size: 15 residues. Trimming took 4 bases from V and 4 from J; bases not matched to a gene: 5. Germline V gene lookup returns CDR1 LGHDT and CDR2 YNNKEL (reference sequence). The CDR3 sequence: CASSLLSGGYNEQFF. As DNA, the CDR3 is TGTGCCAGCAGCCTCCTTAGCGGGGGTTACAATGAGCAGTTCTTC.

V usage is TRBV11-3 and J usage is TRBJ1-1; weak D call: TRBD1 (6 bases). Germline CDR1 reads SGHNT; CDR2 reads YENEEA. V lost 5 bases, J lost 4 bases, and 20 bases lay in between. The CDR3 consists of 16 residues. DNA of the CDR3: TGTGCCAGCAGCCCTGGAGGTATTAGGGGGGGCACTGAAGCTTTCTTT. Protein sequence: CASSPGGIRGGTEAFF.

V gene TRBV5-1 combines with J gene TRBJ1-2; TRBD1 agrees at 10 bases. Losses at the gene ends were 4 bases for V and 8 bases for J; bases not matched to a gene: 8. This CDR3 has 14 residues. Germline V gives CDR1 SGHRS, CDR2 YFSETQ. Here the CDR3 reads CASSPQTGGRGYTF. DNA of the CDR3: TGCGCCAGCAGCCCCCAGACAGGGGGCAGAGGCTACACCTTC.

This clone was observed a handful of times. The rearrangement uses TRBV5-1 and TRBJ2-5; 9 nucleotides agree with TRBD1. Germline lookup yields CDR1 SGHRS and CDR2 YFSETQ. The CDR3 consists of 15 residues. Trimming took 5 bases from V and 5 from J; bases not matched to a gene: 10. CDR3 nucleotides: TGCGCCAGCAGTCAAGACAGGGGGTTTGGGGAGACCCAGTACTTC. Protein: CASSQDRGFGETQYF.

The V gene is TRBV10-3, the J gene TRBJ1-2; possibly TRBD1 for D (6 bases). The V gene's germline CDR1 is ENHRY and CDR2 SYGVKD. V shed 2 bases and J shed 0 bases, with 13 bases lying between them. CDR3 size: 16 residues. The CDR3 DNA sequence: TGTGCCATCAGTGAGAACAACAGGGTAACTAACTATGGCTACACCTTC. Amino acids: CAISENNRVTNYGYTF.

This clone occurred a few times. V and J are TRBV6-5 and TRBJ2-3, with 9 positions matching TRBD1. V shed 5 bases and J 0 bases; nucleotides not matched to a gene: 3. CDR1 is MNHEY and CDR2 is SVGAGI in the germline V gene. The CDR3 length is 15 residues. The chain's CDR3 is CASSNDRGSTDTQYF. In DNA, the CDR3 is TGTGCCAGCAGTAATGACAGGGGGAGCACAGATACGCAGTATTTT.

This chain joins TRBV25-1 and TRBJ2-2; TRBD2 is a possible D gene (5 bases). Germline CDR1 MGHDK, CDR2 SYGVNS. This CDR3 has 15 amino acids. V lost 3 bases and J 8 bases, leaving 16 bases between the germline ends. The CDR3 region has the DNA TGTGCCAGCAGTGAGCGAAGGGAGAAGGGTGGGGAGCTGTTTTTT. Translated, it gives CASSERREKGGELFF.